This TCR beta chain was captured by sequencing in a study of shared clonotypes between healthy human individuals. Notes on the study in general: Sharing of clonotypes among donors was expected to vary with sequencing depth.

A note on this clone: The antigen remains undetermined.

Clones were read by immunoSEQ multiplex PCR, and TCRdb kept only the in-frame ones, dropping some. The table records roughly 2.2 million clones, approximately 95% of them present only once. The CDR3 spans 13 residues. V shed 3 bases, J shed 10 bases, and the junction held 11 bases outside the gene matches. Germline loops: CDR1 GTSNPN, CDR2 SVGIG (reference sequence). Only Caucasian adults living in Nashville, Tennessee served as donors. Material for sequencing was naive CD4+ T cells from PBMCs. The subset denotes: CD45RA+ positively selected. The receptor was isolated from a man aged 18-30 years in good health. Some clones in this sample may be carry-over from other donors' samples. The chain employs TRBV30 and TRBJ1-1; 7 nucleotides match TRBD1. This CDR3 reads CAWSDRGPGVAFF. The CDR3 region has the DNA TGTGCCTGGAGCGATAGGGGGCCCGGTGTAGCTTTCTTT.